The sequence of this T cell receptor beta chain was determined in a study of blood T cell repertoires in COVID-19. Profiling relied on immunoSEQ multiplex PCR, and the TCRdb table lists in-frame clones only, not all of them. This sample has some 270,000 clones, with about 85% found just once. V lost 1 base and J 6 bases, leaving 12 bases between the germline ends. Germline V gene sequence: CDR1 MDHEN, CDR2 SYDVKM. The CDR3 runs 14 residues. Residents of about two dozen US areas, aged roughly 18 to 95 years, made up the participants. Specimen: PBMCs or T cells enriched from blood (not recorded which). This sequence was found in a woman in her forties or fifties who had been exposed to COVID-19. The chain uses TRBV28 and TRBJ1-1; D is unclear. CDR3 nucleotides: TGTGCCAGCAGTTTATTAGCGAGTCTCGCTGAAGCTTTCTTT. The encoded protein is CASSLLASLAEAFF.